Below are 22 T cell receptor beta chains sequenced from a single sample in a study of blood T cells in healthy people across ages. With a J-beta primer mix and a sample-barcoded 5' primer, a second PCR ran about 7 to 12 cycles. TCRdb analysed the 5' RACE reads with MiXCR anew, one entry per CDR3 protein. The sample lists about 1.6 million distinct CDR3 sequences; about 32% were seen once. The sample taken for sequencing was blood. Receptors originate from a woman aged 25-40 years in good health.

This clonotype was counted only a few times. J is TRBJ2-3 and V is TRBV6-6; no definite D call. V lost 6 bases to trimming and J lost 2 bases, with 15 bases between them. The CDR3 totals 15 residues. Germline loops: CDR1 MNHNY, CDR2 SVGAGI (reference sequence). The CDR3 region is CASRLELRVTDTQYF. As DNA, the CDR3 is TGTGCCAGCAGGCTAGAGCTGAGAGTCACAGATACGCAGTATTTT.

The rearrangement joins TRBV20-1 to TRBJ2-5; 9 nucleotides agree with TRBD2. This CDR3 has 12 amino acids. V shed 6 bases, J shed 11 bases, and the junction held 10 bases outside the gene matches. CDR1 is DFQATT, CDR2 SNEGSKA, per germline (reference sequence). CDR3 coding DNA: TGCAGTGCAAACGAGCGGGGGGATGAACAGTACTTC. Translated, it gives CSANERGDEQYF.

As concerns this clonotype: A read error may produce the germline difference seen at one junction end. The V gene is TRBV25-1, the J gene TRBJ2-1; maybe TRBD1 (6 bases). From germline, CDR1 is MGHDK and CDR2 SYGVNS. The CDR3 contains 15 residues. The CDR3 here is CVSSVQGSDWNEQFF. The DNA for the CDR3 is TGTGTCAGCAGTGTACAGGGTTCTGATTGGAATGAGCAGTTCTTC.

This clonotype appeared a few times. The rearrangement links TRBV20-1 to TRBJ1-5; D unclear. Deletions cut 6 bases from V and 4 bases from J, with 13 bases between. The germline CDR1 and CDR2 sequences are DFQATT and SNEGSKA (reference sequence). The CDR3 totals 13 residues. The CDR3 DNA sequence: TGCAGTGCCACCCGAGGGCGGAATCAGCCCCAGCATTTT. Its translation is CSATRGRNQPQHF.

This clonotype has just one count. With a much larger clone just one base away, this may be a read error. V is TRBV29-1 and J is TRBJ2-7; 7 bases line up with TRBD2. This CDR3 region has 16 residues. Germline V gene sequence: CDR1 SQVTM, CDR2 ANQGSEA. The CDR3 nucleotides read TGCAACGTTGTGGGGGGGTCCAGCGGGCCCTCCTACGAGCAGTACTTC. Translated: CNVVGGSSGPSYEQYF.

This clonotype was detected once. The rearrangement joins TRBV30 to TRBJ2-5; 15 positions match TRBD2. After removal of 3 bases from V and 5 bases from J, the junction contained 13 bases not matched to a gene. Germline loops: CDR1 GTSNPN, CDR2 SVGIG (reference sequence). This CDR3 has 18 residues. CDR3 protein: CAWRLYRTSGRARETQYF. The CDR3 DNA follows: TGTGCCTGGAGACTTTACCGGACTAGCGGGAGGGCCCGGGAGACCCAGTACTTC.

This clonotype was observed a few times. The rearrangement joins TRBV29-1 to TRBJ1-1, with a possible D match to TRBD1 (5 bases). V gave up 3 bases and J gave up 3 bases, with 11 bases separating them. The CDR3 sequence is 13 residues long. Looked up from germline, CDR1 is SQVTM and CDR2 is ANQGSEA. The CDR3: CSVDSGVDTEAFF. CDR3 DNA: TGCAGCGTTGACTCGGGGGTCGACACTGAAGCTTTCTTT.

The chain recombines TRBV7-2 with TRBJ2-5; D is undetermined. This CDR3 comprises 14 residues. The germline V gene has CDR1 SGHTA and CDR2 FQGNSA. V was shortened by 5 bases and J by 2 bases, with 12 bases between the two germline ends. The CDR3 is CASSRIAGQETQYF. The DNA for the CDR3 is TGTGCCAGCAGCCGCATTGCAGGTCAAGAGACCCAGTACTTC.

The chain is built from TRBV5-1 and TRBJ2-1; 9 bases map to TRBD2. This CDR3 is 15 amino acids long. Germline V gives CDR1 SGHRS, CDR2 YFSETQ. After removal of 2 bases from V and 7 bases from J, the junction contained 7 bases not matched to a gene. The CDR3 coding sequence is TGCGCCAGCAGCTTTTCGGCGGGAGGGCAGAATGAGCAGTTCTTC. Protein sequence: CASSFSAGGQNEQFF.

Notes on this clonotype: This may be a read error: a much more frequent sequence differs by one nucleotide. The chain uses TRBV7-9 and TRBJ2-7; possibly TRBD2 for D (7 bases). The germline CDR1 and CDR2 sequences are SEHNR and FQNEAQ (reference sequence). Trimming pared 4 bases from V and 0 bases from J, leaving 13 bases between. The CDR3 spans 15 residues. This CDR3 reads CASSCGGGRSYEQYF. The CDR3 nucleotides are TGTGCCAGCAGCTGCGGCGGGGGCCGCTCCTACGAGCAGTACTTC.

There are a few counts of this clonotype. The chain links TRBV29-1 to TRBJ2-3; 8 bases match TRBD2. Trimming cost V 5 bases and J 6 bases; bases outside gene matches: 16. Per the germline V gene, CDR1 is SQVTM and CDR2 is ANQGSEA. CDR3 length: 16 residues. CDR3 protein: CSVQGVLAVERDTQYF. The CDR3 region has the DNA TGCAGCGTTCAAGGGGTACTAGCGGTAGAAAGGGATACGCAGTATTTT.

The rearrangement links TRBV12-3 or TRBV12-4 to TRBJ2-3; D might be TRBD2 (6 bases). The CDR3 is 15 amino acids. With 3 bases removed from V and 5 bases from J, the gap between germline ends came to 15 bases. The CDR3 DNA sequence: TGTGCCAGCAGTTTCTCTGGCAAGGAGGGAGATACGCAGTATTTT. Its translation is CASSFSGKEGDTQYF.

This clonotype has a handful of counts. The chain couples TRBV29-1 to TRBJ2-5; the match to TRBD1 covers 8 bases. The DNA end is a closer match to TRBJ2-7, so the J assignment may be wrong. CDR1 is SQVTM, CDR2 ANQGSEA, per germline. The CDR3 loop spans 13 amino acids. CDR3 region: CSVLTGVGYEQYF. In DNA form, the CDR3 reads TGCAGCGTTTTGACAGGGGTGGGCTACGAGCAGTACTTC.

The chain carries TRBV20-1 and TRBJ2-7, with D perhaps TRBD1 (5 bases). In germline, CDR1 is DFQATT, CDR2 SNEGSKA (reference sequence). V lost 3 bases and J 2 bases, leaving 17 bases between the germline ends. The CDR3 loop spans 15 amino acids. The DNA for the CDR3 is TGCAGTGCTAGGAGTGGGCAGGGTTTTACCTACGAGCAGTACTTC. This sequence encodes CSARSGQGFTYEQYF.

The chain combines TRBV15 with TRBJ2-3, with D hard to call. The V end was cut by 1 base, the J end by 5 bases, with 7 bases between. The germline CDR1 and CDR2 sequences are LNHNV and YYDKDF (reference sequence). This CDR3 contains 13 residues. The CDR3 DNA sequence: TGTGCCACCAGCAGAGTTAAGGAAGATACGCAGTATTTT. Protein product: CATSRVKEDTQYF.

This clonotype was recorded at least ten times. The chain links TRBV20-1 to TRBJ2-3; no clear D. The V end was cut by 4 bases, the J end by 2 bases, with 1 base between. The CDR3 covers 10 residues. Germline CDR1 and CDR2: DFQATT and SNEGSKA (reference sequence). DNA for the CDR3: TGCAGTGCTACCACAGATACGCAGTATTTT. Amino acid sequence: CSATTDTQYF.

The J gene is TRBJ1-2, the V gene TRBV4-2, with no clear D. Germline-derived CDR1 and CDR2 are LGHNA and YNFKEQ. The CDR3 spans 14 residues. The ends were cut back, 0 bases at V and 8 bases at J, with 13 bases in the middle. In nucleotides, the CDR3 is TGTGCCAGCAGCCAAGATCGGCGATTACGCGGCTACACCTTC. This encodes CASSQDRRLRGYTF.

Here the CDR3 reads CAWSPEWNEQFF. CDR3 in DNA: TGTGCCTGGAGTCCAGAATGGAATGAGCAGTTCTTC. The chain has TRBV30 and TRBJ2-1; D uncertain. The length of the CDR3 is 12 residues. Germline CDR1 is GTSNPN and CDR2 is SVGIG (reference sequence). The germline V and J ends were trimmed by 2 bases and 7 bases, with 9 bases remaining between them. The whole variable domain, remainder taken from reference TRBV30 and TRBJ2-1, is SQTIHQWPATLVQPVGSPLSLECTVEGTSNPNLYWYRQAAGRGLQLLFYSVGIGQISSEVPQNLSASRPQDRQFILSSKKLLLSDSGFYLCAWSPEWNEQFFGPGTRLTVL.

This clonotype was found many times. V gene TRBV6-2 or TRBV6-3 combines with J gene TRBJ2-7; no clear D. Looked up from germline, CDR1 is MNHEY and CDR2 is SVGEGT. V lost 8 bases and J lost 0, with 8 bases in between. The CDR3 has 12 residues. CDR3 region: CASGTVSYEQYF. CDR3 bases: TGTGCCAGCGGAACAGTCTCCTACGAGCAGTACTTC.

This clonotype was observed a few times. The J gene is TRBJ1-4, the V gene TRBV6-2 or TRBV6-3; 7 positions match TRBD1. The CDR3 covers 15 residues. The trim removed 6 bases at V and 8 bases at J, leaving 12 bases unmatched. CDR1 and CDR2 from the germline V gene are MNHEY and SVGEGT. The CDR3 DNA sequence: TGTGCCAGCAGAGCGGGACAGTCGGGAAAGGAAAAACTGTTTTTT. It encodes CASRAGQSGKEKLFF.

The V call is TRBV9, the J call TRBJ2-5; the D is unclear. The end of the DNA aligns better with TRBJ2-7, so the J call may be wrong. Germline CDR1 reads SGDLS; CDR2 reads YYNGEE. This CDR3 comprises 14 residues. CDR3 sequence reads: CASSATGGAYEQYF. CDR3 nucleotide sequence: TGTGCCAGCAGCGCTACGGGCGGTGCCTACGAGCAGTACTTC.

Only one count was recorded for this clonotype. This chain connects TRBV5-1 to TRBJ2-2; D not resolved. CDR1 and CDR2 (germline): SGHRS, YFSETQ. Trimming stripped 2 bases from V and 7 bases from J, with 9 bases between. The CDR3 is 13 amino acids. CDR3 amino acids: CASSFGRHGELFF. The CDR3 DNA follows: TGCGCCAGCAGCTTTGGCAGACACGGGGAGCTGTTTTTT.